The clone carrying this TCR beta chain has a handful of counts. Its target is not known. Exclusion applied to patients with other autoimmune diseases, uncontrolled infections, pregnancy or lactation. Orbital computed tomography, together with clinical symptoms, serum thyroxine, TRAb and thyroid ultrasound, was used for diagnosis. The authors amplified TCR beta CDR3 regions from RNA transcripts. First-round RT-PCR employed HTBI primers, with a second-round multiplex PCR after it. TCRdb redid the calling of the multiplex PCR reads with MiXCR, one entry per CDR3 protein. Among over a million distinct CDR3 sequences listed, approximately 35% were seen once. This record belongs to a study of Graves' ophthalmopathy and Graves' hyperthyroidism. As for the study in general: Hyperthyroidism showing no ophthalmopathy within 18 months of follow-up was stable.

Study conclusions and caveats: Stable hyperthyroidism and ophthalmopathy were told apart by a 13-signature model, which achieved just over 85% sensitivity and roughly 76% specificity.

This TCR was sampled from an adult man with Graves' hyperthyroidism. Sequencing was performed on peripheral blood or thyroid tissue (not recorded which).

CDR3 nucleotides: TGCGCCAGCAGTGAGGACGGTGAGACCCAGTACTTC. Its translation: CASSEDGETQYF. V is TRBV10-2 and J is TRBJ2-5, with D unclear. Germline V lookup: CDR1 WSHSY, CDR2 SAAADI. The CDR3 loop spans 12 amino acids. Trimming removed 2 bases from V and 5 bases from J, with 6 bases in between.